What follows describes a single T cell receptor beta chain. As yet, its antigen is unknown. These data are taken from a study of beta chain features in type 1 diabetes. Regarding the study as a whole: In every one of the four CD4+ subsets, TCRB CDR3s were moderately but significantly shorter in Type 1 diabetes patients. More deletions and fewer insertions at VDJ junctions were found in patients with type 1 diabetes.

All of the isolated RNA was reverse transcribed, so expressed TCRB transcripts were sequenced. Some clones are missing from TCRdb's copy, which holds only in-frame ones; the method was immunoSEQ multiplex PCR. The table shows around 280,000 clones, with over 12% occurring only once. This clonotype was sampled from a man aged 18 to 30 with type 1 diabetes. The material sequenced was naive CD4+ T cells from blood.

The chain's CDR3 is CASKYRGNNYGYTF. In nucleotides, the CDR3 is TGTGCCAGCAAGTACAGGGGGAATAACTATGGCTACACCTTC. The chain links TRBV2 to TRBJ1-2, with 8 bases aligning to TRBD1. The CDR3 consists of 14 residues. In germline, CDR1 is SNHLY, CDR2 FYNNEI. J lost 1 base, V lost 7 bases, and 5 bases had no gene match.